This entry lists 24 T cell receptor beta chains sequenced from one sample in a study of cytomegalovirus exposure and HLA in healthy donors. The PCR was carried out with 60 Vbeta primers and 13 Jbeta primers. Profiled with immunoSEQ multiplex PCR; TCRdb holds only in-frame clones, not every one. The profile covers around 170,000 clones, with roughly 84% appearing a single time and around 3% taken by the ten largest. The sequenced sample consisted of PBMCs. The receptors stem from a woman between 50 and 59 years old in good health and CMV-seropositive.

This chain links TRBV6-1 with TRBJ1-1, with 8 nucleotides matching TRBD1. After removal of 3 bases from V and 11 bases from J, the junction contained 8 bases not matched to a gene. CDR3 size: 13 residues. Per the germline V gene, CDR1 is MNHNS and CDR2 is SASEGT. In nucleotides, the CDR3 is TGTGCCAGCAGTGACGGTGGGACAGGTCGGGCTTTCTTT. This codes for CASSDGGTGRAFF.

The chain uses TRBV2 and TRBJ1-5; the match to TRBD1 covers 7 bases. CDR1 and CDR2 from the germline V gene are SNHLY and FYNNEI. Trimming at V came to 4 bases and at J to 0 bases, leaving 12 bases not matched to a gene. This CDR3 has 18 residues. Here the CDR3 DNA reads TGTGCCAGCAGTGGACCGGGACAGTACAAGTATAGCAATCAGCCCCAGCATTTT. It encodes CASSGPGQYKYSNQPQHF. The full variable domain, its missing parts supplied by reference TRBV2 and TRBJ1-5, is EPEVTQTPSHQVTQMGQEVILRCVPISNHLYFYWYRQILGQKVEFLVSFYNNEISEKSEIFDDQFSVERPDGSNFTLKIRSTKLEDSAMYFCASSGPGQYKYSNQPQHFGDGTRLSIL.

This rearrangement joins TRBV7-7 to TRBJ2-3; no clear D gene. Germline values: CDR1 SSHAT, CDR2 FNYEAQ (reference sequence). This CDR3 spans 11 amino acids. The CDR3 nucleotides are TGTGCTACCCAGAGCACAGATACGCAGTATTTT. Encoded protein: CATQSTDTQYF.

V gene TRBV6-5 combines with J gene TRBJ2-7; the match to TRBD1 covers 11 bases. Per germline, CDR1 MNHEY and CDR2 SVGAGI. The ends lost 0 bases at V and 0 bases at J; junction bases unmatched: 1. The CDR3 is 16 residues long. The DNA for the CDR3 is TGTGCCAGCAGTTACTCGGGGACAGGGGGCTCCTACGAGCAGTACTTC. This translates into CASSYSGTGGSYEQYF.

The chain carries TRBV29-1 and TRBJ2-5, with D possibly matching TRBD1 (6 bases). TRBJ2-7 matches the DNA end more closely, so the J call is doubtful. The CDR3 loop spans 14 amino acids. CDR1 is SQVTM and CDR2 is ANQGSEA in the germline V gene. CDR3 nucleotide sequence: TGCAGCGTTGTAGGGACACTTTTCTCCTACGAGCAGTACTTC. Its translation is CSVVGTLFSYEQYF.

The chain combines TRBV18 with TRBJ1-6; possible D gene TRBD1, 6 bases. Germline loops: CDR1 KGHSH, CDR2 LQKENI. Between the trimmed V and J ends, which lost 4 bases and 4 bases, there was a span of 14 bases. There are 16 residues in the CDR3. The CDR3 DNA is TGTGCCAGCTCACGCAGAGAGGGGGGGTATAATTCACCCCTCCACTTT. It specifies CASSRREGGYNSPLHF. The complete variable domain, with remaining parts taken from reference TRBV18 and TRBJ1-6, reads NAGVMQNPRHLVRRRGQEARLRCSPMKGHSHVYWYRQLPEEGLKFMVYLQKENIIDESGMPKERFSAEFPKEGPSILRIQQVVRGDSAAYFCASSRREGGYNSPLHFGNGTRLTVT.

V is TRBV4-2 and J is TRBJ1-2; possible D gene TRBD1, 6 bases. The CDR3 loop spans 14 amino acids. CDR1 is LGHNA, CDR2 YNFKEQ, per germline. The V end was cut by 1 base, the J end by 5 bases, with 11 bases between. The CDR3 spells CASSQAGAIYGYTF. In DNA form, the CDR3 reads TGTGCCAGCAGCCAAGCAGGGGCGATTTATGGCTACACCTTC.

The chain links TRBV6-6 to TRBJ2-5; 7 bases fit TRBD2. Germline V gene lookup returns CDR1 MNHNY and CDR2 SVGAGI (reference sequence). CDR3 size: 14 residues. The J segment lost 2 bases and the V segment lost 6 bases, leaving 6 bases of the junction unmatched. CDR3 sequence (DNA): TGTGCCAGCAGGGACGGACTAGGACAAGAGACCCAGTACTTC. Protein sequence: CASRDGLGQETQYF.

The CDR3 loop reads CASSQEWASTDTQYF. CDR3 DNA: TGTGCCAGCAGCCAAGAGTGGGCGAGCACAGATACGCAGTATTTT. This chain connects TRBV5-4 to TRBJ2-3; D is uncertain. Between the trimmed V and J ends, which lost 4 bases and 0 bases, there was a span of 12 bases. The CDR3 has 15 residues. The germline CDR1 and CDR2 sequences are SGHNT and YYREEE (reference sequence).

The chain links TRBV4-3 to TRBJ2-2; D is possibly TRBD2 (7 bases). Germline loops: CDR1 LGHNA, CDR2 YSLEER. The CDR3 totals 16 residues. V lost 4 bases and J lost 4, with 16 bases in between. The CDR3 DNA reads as TGCGCCAGCAGCCTGTTAGGGGGGGCGATCACCGGGGAGCTGTTTTTT. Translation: CASSLLGGAITGELFF.

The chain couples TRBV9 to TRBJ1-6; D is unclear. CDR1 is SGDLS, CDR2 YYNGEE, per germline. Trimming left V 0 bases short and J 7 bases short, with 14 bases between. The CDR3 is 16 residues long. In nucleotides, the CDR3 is TGTGCCAGCAGCGTAGGAGGTAACACCGTGAATTCACCCCTCCACTTT. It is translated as CASSVGGNTVNSPLHF. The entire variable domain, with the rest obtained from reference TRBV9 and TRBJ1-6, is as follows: DSGVTQTPKHLITATGQRVTLRCSPRSGDLSVYWYQQSLDQGLQFLIQYYNGEERAKGNILERFSAQQFPDLHSELNLSSLELGDSALYFCASSVGGNTVNSPLHFGNGTRLTVT.

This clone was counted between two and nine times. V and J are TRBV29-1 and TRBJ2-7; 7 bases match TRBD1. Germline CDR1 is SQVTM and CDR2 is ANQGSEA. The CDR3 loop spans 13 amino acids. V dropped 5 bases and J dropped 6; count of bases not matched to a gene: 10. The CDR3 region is CSVRLDRAAEQYF. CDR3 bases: TGCAGCGTTCGATTAGACAGGGCCGCCGAGCAGTACTTC.

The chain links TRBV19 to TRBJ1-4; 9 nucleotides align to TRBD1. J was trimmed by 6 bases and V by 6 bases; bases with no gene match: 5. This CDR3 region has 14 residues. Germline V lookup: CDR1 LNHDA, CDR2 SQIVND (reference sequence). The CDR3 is CASRTGQGDEKLFF. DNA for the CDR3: TGTGCCAGTAGGACGGGACAGGGTGATGAAAAACTGTTTTTT.

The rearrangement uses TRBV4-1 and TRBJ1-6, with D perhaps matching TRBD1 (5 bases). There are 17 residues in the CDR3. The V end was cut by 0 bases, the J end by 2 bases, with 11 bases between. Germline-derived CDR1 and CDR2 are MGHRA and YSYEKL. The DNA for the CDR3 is TGCGCCAGCAGCCAAGACTGGGAACAGGCCTATAATTCACCCCTCCACTTT. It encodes CASSQDWEQAYNSPLHF.

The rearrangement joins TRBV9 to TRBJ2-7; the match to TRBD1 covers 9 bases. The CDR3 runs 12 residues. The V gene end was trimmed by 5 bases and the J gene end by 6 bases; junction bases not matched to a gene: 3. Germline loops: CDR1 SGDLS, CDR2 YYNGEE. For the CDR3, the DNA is TGTGCCAGCAGTAGACAGGGGGGCGAGCAGTACTTC. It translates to CASSRQGGEQYF.

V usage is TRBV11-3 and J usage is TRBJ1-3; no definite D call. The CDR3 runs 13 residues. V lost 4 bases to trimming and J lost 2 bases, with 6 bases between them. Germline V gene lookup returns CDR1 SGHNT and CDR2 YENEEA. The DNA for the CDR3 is TGTGCCAGCAGCTCGTCCCCTGGAAACACCATATATTTT. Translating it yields CASSSSPGNTIYF.

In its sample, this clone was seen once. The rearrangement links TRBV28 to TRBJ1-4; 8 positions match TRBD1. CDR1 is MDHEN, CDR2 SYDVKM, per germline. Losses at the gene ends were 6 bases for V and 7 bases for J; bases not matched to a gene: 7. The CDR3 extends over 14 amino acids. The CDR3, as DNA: TGTGCCAGCAGACCAGGGGGCGCGGGTGAAAAACTGTTTTTT. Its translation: CASRPGGAGEKLFF. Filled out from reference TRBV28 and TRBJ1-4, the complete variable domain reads DVKVTQSSRYLVKRTGEKVFLECVQDMDHENMFWYRQDPGLGLRLIYFSYDVKMKEKGDIPEGYSVSREKKERFSLILESASTNQTSMYLCASRPGGAGEKLFFGSGTQLSVL.

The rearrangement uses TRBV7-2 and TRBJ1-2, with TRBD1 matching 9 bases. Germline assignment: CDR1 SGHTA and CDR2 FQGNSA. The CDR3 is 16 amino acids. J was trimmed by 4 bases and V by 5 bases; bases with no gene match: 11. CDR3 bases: TGTGCCAGCAGCGCAACCCGGGACAGGGAGGGCTATGGCTACACCTTC. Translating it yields CASSATRDREGYGYTF.

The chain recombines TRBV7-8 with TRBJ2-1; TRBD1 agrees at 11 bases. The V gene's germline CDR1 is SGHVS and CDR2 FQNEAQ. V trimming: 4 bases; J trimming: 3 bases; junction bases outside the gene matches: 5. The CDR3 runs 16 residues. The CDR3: CASSSRGTGGYNEQFF. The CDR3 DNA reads TGTGCCAGCAGCTCGAGAGGGACAGGGGGCTACAATGAGCAGTTCTTC.

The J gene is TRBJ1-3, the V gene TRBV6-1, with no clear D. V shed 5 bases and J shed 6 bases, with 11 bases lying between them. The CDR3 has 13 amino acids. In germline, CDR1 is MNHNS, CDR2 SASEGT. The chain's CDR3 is CASSPNGLNTIYF. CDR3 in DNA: TGTGCCAGCAGTCCGAACGGACTAAACACCATATATTTT.

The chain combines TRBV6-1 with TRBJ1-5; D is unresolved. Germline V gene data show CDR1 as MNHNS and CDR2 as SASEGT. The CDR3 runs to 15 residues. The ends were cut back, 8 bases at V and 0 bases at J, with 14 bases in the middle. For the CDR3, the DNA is TGTGCCAGCTCGACGGAATACTATAGCAATCAGCCCCAGCATTTT. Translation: CASSTEYYSNQPQHF.

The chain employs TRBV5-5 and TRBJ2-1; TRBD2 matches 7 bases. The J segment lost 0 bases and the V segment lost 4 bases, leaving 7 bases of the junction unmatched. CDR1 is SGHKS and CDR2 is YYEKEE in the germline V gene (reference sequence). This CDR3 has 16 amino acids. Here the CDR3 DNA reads TGTGCCAGCAGCACATCCGCGGGGGACTCCTACAATGAGCAGTTCTTC. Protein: CASSTSAGDSYNEQFF.

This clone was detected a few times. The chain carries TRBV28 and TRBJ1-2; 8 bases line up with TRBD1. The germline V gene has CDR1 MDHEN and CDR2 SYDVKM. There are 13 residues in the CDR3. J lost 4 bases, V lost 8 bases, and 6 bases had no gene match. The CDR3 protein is CASSQGVGYGYTF. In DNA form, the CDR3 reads TGTGCCAGCTCACAGGGGGTCGGCTATGGCTACACCTTC.

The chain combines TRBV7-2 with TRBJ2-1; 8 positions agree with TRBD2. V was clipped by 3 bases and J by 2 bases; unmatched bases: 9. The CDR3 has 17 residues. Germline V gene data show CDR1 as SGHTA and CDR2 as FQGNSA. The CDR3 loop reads CASSLGTGTRTYNEQFF. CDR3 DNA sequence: TGTGCCAGCAGCTTGGGAACCGGGACTAGGACCTACAATGAGCAGTTCTTC.